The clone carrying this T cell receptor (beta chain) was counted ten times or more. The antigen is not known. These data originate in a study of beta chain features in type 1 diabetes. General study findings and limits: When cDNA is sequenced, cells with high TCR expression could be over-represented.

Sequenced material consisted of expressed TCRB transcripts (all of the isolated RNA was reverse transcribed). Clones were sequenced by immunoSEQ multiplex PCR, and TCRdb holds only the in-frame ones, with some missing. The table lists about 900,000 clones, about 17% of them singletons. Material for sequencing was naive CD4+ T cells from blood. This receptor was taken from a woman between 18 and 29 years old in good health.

CDR3 sequence (DNA): TGTGCCAGTAGTACTACCTACAATGAGCAGTTCTTC. It is translated as CASSTTYNEQFF. The chain uses TRBV19 and TRBJ2-1; unclear D gene. V gave up 4 bases and J gave up 2 bases, with 3 bases separating them. Germline-derived CDR1 and CDR2 are LNHDA and SQIVND (reference sequence). The CDR3 contains 12 residues.